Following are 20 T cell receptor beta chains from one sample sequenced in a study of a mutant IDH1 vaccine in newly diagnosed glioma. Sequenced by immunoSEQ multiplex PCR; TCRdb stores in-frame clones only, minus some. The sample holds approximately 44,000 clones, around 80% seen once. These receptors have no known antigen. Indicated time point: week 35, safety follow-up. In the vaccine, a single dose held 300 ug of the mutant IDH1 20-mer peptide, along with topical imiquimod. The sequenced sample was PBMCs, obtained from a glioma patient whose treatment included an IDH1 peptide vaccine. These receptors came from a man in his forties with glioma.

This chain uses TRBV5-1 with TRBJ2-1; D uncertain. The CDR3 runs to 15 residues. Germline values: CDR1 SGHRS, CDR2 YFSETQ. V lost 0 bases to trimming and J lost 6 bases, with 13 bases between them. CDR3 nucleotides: TGCGCCAGCAGCTTGGTGCCCATAAGTGGCAATGAGCAGTTCTTC. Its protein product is CASSLVPISGNEQFF.

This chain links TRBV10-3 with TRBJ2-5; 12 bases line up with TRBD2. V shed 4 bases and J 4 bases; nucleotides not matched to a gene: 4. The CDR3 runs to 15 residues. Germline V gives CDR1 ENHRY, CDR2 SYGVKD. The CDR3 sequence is CAISGTSGRTETQYF. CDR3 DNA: TGTGCCATCAGTGGAACTAGCGGGAGGACAGAGACCCAGTACTTC.

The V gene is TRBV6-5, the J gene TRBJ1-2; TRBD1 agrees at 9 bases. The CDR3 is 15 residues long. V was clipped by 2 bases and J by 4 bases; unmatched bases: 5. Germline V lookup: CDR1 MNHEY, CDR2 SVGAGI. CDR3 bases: TGTGCCAGCAGTTACGGGACAGGGCAAGTCTATGGCTACACCTTC. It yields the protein CASSYGTGQVYGYTF.

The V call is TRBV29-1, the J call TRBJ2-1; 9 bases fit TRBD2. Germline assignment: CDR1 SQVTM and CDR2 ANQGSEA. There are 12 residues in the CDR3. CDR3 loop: CLGGGAGNEQFF. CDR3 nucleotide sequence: TGCCTCGGCGGGGGGGCCGGGAATGAGCAGTTCTTC.

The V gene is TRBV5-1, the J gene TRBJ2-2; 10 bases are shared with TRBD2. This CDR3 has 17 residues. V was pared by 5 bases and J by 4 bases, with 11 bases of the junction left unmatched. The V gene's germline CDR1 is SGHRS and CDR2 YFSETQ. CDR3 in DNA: TGCGCCAGCAGGGCGGCTAGCGGGAGTGGAGGCACCGGGGAGCTGTTTTTT. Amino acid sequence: CASRAASGSGGTGELFF.

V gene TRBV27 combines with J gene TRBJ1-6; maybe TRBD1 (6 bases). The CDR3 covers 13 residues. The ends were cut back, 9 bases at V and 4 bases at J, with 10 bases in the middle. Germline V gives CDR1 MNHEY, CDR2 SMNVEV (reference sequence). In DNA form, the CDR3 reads TGTGCCAGTCGACAGGTGTATAATTCACCCCTCCACTTT. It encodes CASRQVYNSPLHF.

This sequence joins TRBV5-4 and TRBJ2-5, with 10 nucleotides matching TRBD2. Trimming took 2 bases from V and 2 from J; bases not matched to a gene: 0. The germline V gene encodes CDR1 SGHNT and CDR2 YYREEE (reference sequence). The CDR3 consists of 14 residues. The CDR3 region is CASSLAGGQETQYF. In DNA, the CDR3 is TGTGCCAGCAGCTTAGCGGGAGGGCAAGAGACCCAGTACTTC.

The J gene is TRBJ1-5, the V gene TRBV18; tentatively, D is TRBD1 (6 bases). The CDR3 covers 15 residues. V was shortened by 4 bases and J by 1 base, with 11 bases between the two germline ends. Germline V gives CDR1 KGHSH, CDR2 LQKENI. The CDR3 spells CASSLTDSSNQPQHF. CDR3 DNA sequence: TGTGCCAGCTCACTGACGGACAGCAGCAATCAGCCCCAGCATTTT. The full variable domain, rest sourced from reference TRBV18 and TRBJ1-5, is NAGVMQNPRHLVRRRGQEARLRCSPMKGHSHVYWYRQLPEEGLKFMVYLQKENIIDESGMPKERFSAEFPKEGPSILRIQQVVRGDSAAYFCASSLTDSSNQPQHFGDGTRLSIL.

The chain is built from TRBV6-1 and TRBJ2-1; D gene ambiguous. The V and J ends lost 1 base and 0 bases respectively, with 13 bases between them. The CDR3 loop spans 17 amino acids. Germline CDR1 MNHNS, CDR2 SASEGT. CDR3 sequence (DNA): TGTGCCAGCAGTGAAGATGGCACTCTTGCCTCCTACAATGAGCAGTTCTTC. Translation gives CASSEDGTLASYNEQFF.

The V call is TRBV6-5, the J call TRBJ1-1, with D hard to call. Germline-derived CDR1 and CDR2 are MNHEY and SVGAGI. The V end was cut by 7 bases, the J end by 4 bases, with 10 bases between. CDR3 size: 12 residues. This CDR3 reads CASMSWGTEAFF. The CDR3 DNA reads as TGTGCCAGCATGTCGTGGGGCACTGAAGCTTTCTTT.

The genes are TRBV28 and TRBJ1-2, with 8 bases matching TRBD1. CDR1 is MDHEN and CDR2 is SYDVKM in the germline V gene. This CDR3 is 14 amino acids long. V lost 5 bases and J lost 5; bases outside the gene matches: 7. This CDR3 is CASSGPRGLYGYTF. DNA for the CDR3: TGTGCCAGCAGTGGTCCCAGGGGGCTTTATGGCTACACCTTC.

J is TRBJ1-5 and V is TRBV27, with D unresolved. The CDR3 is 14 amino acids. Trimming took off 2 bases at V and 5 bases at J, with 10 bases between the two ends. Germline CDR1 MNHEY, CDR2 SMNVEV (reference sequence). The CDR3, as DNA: TGTGCCAGCAGTTTAGTGGGTAAGGATCAGCCCCAGCATTTT. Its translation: CASSLVGKDQPQHF.

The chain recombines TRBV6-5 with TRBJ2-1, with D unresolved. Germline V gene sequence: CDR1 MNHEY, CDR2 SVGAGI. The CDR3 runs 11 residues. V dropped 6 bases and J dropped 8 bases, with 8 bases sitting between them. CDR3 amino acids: CASSQGDEQFF. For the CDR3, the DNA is TGTGCCAGCAGCCAAGGCGATGAGCAGTTCTTC.

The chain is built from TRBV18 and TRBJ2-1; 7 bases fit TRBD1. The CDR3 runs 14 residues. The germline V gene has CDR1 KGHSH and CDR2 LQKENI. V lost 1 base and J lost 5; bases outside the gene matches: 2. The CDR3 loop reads CASSPQGANNEQFF. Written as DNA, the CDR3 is TGTGCCAGCTCACCACAGGGGGCTAACAATGAGCAGTTCTTC.

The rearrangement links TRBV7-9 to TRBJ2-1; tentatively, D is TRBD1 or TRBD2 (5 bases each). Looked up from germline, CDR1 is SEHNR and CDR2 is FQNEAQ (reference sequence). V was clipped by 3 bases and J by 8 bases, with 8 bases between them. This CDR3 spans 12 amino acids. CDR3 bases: TGTGCCAGCAGCTTGGGGGTCCATGAGCAGTTCTTC. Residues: CASSLGVHEQFF.

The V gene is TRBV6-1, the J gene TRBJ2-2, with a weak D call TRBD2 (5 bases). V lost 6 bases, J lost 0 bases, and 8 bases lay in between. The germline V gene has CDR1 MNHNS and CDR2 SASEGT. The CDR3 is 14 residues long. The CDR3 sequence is CASRSGANTGELFF. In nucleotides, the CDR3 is TGTGCCAGCAGGAGCGGAGCGAACACCGGGGAGCTGTTTTTT.

This CDR3 reads CASSFGGPGYGYTF. In nucleotides, the CDR3 is TGTGCCAGCAGTTTCGGGGGGCCCGGCTATGGCTACACCTTC. The chain employs TRBV27 and TRBJ1-2, with TRBD1 as a possible D gene (6 bases). The CDR3 spans 14 residues. Germline CDR1 reads MNHEY; CDR2 reads SMNVEV (reference sequence). V lost 3 bases, J lost 4 bases, and 12 bases lay in between.

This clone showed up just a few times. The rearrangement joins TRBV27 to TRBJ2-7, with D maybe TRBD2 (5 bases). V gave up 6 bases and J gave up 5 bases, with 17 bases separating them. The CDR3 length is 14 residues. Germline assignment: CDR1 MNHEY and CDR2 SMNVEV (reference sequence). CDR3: CASSWRAQSNEQYV. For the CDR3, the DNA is TGTGCCAGCAGCTGGCGGGCACAGAGTAACGAGCAGTACGTC.

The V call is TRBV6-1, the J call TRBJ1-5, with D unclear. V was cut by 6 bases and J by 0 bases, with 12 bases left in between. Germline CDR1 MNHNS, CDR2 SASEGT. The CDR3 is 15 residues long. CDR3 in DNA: TGTGCCAGCAGAGAGGGAGGGCATAGCAATCAGCCCCAGCATTTT. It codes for CASREGGHSNQPQHF.

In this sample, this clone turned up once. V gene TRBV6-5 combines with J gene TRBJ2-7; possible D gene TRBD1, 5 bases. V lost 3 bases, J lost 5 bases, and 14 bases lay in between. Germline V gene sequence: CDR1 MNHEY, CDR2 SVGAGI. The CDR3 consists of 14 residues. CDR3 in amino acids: CASSYQGPSDEQYV. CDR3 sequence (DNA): TGTGCCAGCAGTTATCAGGGTCCCTCAGACGAGCAGTACGTC.